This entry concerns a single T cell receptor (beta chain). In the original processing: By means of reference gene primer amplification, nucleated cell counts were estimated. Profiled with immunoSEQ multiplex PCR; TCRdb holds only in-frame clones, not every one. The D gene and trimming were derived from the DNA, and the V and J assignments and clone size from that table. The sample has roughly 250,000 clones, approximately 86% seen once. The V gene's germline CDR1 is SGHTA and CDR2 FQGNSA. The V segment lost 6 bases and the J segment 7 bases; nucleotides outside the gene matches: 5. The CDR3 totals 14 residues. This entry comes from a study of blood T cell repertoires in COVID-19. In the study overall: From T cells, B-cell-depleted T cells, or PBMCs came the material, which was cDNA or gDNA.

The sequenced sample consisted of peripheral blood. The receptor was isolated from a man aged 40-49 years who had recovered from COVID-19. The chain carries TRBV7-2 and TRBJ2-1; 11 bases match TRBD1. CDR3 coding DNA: TGTGCCAGCAGACCCGGGACAGGGGGGAATGAGCAGTTCTTC. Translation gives CASRPGTGGNEQFF.